The 15 T cell receptor beta chains below come from one sample, sequenced in a study of persistence of HIV-infected CD4 T cells (dated by TCRdb to the early 2020s). Interpreted using the paper, the treatment or condition label stands for: suppressive antiretroviral therapy. Cells were stimulated with lysates of CMV-infected fibroblasts at around 10 ug/mL. Memory CD4+ T cells that did not respond, being CD40L-negative, CD69-negative and CD45RO-high, were sorted as memory populations depleted of antigen-responding cells. The immunoSEQ hsTCRB assay version 4 in survey mode was used to sequence TCRbeta repertoires from genomic DNA. Imported from immuneACCESS, the table was reduced by TCRdb to in-frame sequences with V and J called. These copies leave out some clones; in studies compared against another copy, an unresolved V gene accounts for under half, and the cause of the remainder is not known. The table for this sample lists 25,000 to 35,000 clones; approximately 78% of them were counted only once. The top ten clonotypes cover 0.81% of the sample.

Their antigen targets remain unknown. The input for sequencing was CD4+ T cells sorted from PBMCs after roughly 19-hour stimulation, taken from a patient who received antiretroviral therapy. The sample's cell subset or site label is to be understood as: CD40L-CD69- CD45RO-high memory CD4 T cells not responding to CMV lysate. These receptor sequences come from an adult woman with HIV who was CMV-seropositive.

The chain couples TRBV28 to TRBJ1-1, with 7 bases matching TRBD1. Germline loops: CDR1 MDHEN, CDR2 SYDVKM. Unmatched junction bases numbered 3, after V lost 2 bases and J lost 0 bases. This CDR3 is 15 amino acids long. CDR3 loop: CASSLVGTVNTEAFF. The CDR3 region has the DNA TGTGCCAGCAGTTTAGTCGGGACAGTGAACACTGAAGCTTTCTTT. The whole variable domain, filled in from reference TRBV28 and TRBJ1-1, reads DVKVTQSSRYLVKRTGEKVFLECVQDMDHENMFWYRQDPGLGLRLIYFSYDVKMKEKGDIPEGYSVSREKKERFSLILESASTNQTSMYLCASSLVGTVNTEAFFGQGTRLTVV.

The rearrangement links TRBV12-3 or TRBV12-4 to TRBJ1-4; D not resolved. The V and J ends lost 5 bases and 8 bases respectively, with 9 bases between them. The CDR3 covers 12 residues. The CDR3 here is CASSGSWEKLFF. The DNA for the CDR3 is TGTGCCAGCAGTGGTAGCTGGGAAAAACTGTTTTTT.

The sample holds a few counts of this clone. The rearrangement joins TRBV5-1 to TRBJ2-1; tentatively, D is TRBD1 (7 bases). Germline V gene sequence: CDR1 SGHRS, CDR2 YFSETQ. This CDR3 is 17 amino acids long. V lost 0 bases to trimming and J lost 4 bases, with 17 bases between them. As DNA, the CDR3 is TGCGCCAGCAGCTTGGAGAGGGGGCGGGATTTATACAATGAGCAGTTCTTC. It specifies CASSLERGRDLYNEQFF. Using reference TRBV5-1 and TRBJ2-1 for the parts outside the CDR3, the full variable domain is KAGVTQTPRYLIKTRGQQVTLSCSPISGHRSVSWYQQTPGQGLQFLFEYFSETQRNKGNFPGRFSGRQFSNSRSEMNVSTLELGDSALYLCASSLERGRDLYNEQFFGPGTRLTVL.

Notes on this clone: Different DNA sequences within this sample yield the same CDR3. The rearrangement joins TRBV25-1 to TRBJ1-5; TRBD1 is a possible D gene (5 bases). Looked up from germline, CDR1 is MGHDK and CDR2 is SYGVNS. V lost 5 bases and J 4 bases, leaving 18 bases between the germline ends. This CDR3 comprises 16 residues. The CDR3 protein is CASSPPGPRGNQPQHF. The CDR3 DNA sequence: TGTGCCAGCAGTCCCCCGGGGCCCCGAGGAAATCAGCCCCAGCATTTT.

The chain carries TRBV5-1 and TRBJ2-3; TRBD1 is a possible D gene (6 bases). The CDR3 has 15 amino acids. V was cut by 5 bases and J by 0 bases, with 13 bases left in between. CDR1 SGHRS and CDR2 YFSETQ come from the germline V gene. CDR3 loop: CASRPQGRSTDTQYF. Here the CDR3 DNA reads TGCGCCAGCAGGCCTCAGGGGCGTAGCACAGATACGCAGTATTTT.

V and J are TRBV29-1 and TRBJ2-3, with 12 bases identical to TRBD2. V was clipped by 6 bases and J by 0 bases; unmatched bases: 4. Germline CDR1 SQVTM, CDR2 ANQGSEA. The CDR3 extends over 15 amino acids. CDR3 nucleotides: TGCAGCGTCCTCCTAGCGGGGGGGAGCACAGATACGCAGTATTTT. Protein sequence: CSVLLAGGSTDTQYF.

The chain couples TRBV5-1 to TRBJ1-1; D is possibly TRBD1 (5 bases). V shed 4 bases and J shed 3 bases, with 13 bases lying between them. The CDR3 contains 14 residues. Looked up from germline, CDR1 is SGHRS and CDR2 is YFSETQ. The DNA of the CDR3 is TGCGCCAGCAGCCTGGGAGGGGCGGACACTGAAGCTTTCTTT. Translated: CASSLGGADTEAFF.

This chain connects TRBV30 to TRBJ1-2; possibly TRBD1 for D (5 bases). Germline CDR1 reads GTSNPN; CDR2 reads SVGIG (reference sequence). V shed 5 bases and J shed 4 bases, with 11 bases lying between them. The length of the CDR3 is 12 residues. CDR3 DNA: TGTGCCTGGGTACAGGAGTTCTATGGCTACACCTTC. Amino acid sequence: CAWVQEFYGYTF.

This sequence joins TRBV5-4 and TRBJ2-1; D unresolved. Per germline, CDR1 SGHNT and CDR2 YYREEE (reference sequence). This CDR3 spans 12 amino acids. Trimming took off 2 bases at V and 9 bases at J, with 9 bases between the two ends. CDR3: CASSFVAGEQFF. In DNA, the CDR3 is TGTGCCAGCAGCTTCGTAGCCGGTGAGCAGTTCTTC.

This clone has just a few counts. The chain uses TRBV10-1 and TRBJ2-5, with a possible D match to TRBD1 (5 bases). V was trimmed by 8 bases and J by 2 bases, leaving 6 bases between them. The CDR3 length is 11 residues. Germline V gives CDR1 WNHNN, CDR2 SYGVQD (reference sequence). Written as DNA, the CDR3 is TGCGCCAGCGGACAACAAGAGACCCAGTACTTC. It translates to CASGQQETQYF.

The CDR3 nucleotides are TGCGCCAGCAGCTTGGCCGACCGCACCGGGGAGCTGTTTTTT. It translates to CASSLADRTGELFF. The chain links TRBV5-1 to TRBJ2-2; unclear D gene. The germline V and J ends were trimmed by 0 bases and 4 bases, with 7 bases remaining between them. The CDR3 totals 14 residues. Germline V gene sequence: CDR1 SGHRS, CDR2 YFSETQ.

This chain links TRBV7-6 with TRBJ1-3, with D maybe TRBD1 (5 bases). V was clipped by 5 bases and J by 0 bases, with 20 bases between them. Germline loops: CDR1 SGHVS, CDR2 FNYEAQ. The CDR3 runs to 18 residues. The DNA for the CDR3 is TGTGCCAGCAGCCCGAACATACCGGGACGGACCTCTGGAAACACCATATATTTT. The encoded protein is CASSPNIPGRTSGNTIYF.

This chain links TRBV16 with TRBJ1-1; D is unresolved. Trimming took off 0 bases at V and 4 bases at J, with 12 bases between the two ends. This CDR3 spans 15 amino acids. Germline CDR1 reads KGHSY; CDR2 reads FQNENV. The CDR3 coding sequence is TGTGCCAGCAGCCAATCATCCGGGATGGGCACTGAAGCTTTCTTT. As protein: CASSQSSGMGTEAFF.

Only a few counts were recorded for this clone. This chain links TRBV18 with TRBJ1-1; 7 bases are shared with TRBD1. Trimming took 4 bases from V and 5 from J; bases not matched to a gene: 4. This CDR3 contains 13 residues. The germline V gene has CDR1 KGHSH and CDR2 LQKENI. CDR3 DNA: TGTGCCAGCTCACAGAACAGGGGAACTGAAGCTTTCTTT. This translates into CASSQNRGTEAFF.

The V gene is TRBV6-5, the J gene TRBJ2-3; tentatively, D is TRBD1 (6 bases). The CDR3 runs to 15 residues. V lost 0 bases and J 10 bases, leaving 17 bases between the germline ends. From germline, CDR1 is MNHEY and CDR2 SVGAGI. In DNA, the CDR3 is TGTGCCAGCAGTTACTCCAGGGGTCCAGGGTCGGCGCAGTATTTT. Amino acid sequence: CASSYSRGPGSAQYF.